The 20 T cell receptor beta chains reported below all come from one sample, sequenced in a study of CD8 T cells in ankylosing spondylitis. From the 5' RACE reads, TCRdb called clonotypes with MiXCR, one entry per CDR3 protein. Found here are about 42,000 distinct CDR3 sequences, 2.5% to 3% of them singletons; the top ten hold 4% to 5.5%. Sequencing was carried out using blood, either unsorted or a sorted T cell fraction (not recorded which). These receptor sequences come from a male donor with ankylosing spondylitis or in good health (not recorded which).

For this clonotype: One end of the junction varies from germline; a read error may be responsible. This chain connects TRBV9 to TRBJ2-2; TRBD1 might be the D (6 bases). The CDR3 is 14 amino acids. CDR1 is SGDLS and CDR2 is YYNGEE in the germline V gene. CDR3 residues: CATSVQGSNGELFF. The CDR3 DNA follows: TGTGCCACCAGCGTTCAGGGGTCGAACGGGGAGCTGTTTTTT.

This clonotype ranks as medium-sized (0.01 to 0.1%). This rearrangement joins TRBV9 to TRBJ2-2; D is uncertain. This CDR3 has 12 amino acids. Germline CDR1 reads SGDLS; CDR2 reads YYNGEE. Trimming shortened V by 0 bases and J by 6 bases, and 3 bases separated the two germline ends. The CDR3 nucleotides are TGTGCCAGCAGCGTAGGTTCCGGGGAGCTGTTTTTT. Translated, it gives CASSVGSGELFF.

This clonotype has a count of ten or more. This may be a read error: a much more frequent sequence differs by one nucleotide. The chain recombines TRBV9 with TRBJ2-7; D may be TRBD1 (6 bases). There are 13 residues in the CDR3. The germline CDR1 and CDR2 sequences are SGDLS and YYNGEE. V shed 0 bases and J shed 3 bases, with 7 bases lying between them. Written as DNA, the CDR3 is TGTGCCAGCAGCGTAGAACAGGGCTACGAGCAGTACTTC. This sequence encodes CASSVEQGYEQYF.

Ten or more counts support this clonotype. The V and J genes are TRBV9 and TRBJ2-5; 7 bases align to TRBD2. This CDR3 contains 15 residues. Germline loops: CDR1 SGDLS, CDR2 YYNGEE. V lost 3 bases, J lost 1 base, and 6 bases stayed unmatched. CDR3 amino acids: CASSAQPGGQETQYF. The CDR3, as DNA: TGTGCCAGCAGCGCCCAGCCGGGAGGCCAAGAGACCCAGTACTTC.

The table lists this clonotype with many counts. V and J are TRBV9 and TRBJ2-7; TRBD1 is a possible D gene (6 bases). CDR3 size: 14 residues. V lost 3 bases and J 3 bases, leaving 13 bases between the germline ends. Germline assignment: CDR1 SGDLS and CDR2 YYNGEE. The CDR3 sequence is CASSEQGKSYEQYF. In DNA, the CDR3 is TGTGCCAGCAGCGAACAGGGTAAAAGCTACGAGCAGTACTTC.

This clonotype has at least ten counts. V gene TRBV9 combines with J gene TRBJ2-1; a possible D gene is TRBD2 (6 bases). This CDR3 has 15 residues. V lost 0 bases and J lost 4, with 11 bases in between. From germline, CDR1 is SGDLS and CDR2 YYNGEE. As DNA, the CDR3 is TGTGCCAGCAGCGTAGCGGGAGCCCGTTACAATGAGCAGTTCTTC. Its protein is CASSVAGARYNEQFF.

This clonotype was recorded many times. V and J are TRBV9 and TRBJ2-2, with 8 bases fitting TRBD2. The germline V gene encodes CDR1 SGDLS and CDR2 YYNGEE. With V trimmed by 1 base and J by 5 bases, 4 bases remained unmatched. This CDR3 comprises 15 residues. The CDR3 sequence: CASSVQAGDTGELFF. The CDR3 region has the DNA TGTGCCAGCAGCGTACAAGCGGGAGATACCGGGGAGCTGTTTTTT.

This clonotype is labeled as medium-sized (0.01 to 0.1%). CDR3 loop: CASSVVGIGGEQFF. The CDR3 DNA reads TGTGCCAGCAGCGTAGTCGGTATCGGGGGTGAGCAGTTCTTC. This chain links TRBV9 with TRBJ2-1; a weak D match, TRBD2 (6 bases). V lost 0 bases, J lost 9 bases, and 13 bases lay in between. CDR1 is SGDLS and CDR2 is YYNGEE in the germline V gene. There are 14 residues in the CDR3.

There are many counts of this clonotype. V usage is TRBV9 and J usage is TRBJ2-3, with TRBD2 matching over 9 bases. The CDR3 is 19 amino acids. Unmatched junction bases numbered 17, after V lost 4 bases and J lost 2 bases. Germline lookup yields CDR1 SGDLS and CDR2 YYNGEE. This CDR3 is CASSPGASGILKVTDTQYF. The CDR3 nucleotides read TGTGCCAGCAGCCCCGGGGCTAGCGGGATACTAAAGGTCACAGATACGCAGTATTTT.

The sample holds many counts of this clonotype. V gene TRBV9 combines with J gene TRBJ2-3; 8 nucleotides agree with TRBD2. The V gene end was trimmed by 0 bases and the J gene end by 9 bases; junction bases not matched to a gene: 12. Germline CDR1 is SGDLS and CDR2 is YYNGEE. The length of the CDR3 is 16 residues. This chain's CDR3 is CASSVVGSGAEKTQYF. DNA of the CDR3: TGTGCCAGCAGCGTAGTTGGTAGCGGGGCCGAGAAGACGCAGTATTTT. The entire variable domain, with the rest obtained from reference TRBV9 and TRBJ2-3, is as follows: DSGVTQTPKHLITATGQRVTLRCSPRSGDLSVYWYQQSLDQGLQFLIQYYNGEERAKGNILERFSAQQFPDLHSELNLSSLELGDSALYFCASSVVGSGAEKTQYFGPGTRLTVL.

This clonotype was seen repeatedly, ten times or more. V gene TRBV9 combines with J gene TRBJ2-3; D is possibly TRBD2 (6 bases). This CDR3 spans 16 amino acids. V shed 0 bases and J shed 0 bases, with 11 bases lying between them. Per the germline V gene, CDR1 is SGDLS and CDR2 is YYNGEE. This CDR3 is CASSVAMAGSTDTQYF. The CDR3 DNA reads TGTGCCAGCAGCGTAGCGATGGCGGGAAGCACAGATACGCAGTATTTT.

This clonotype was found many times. CDR3 sequence reads: CASSPRLVAGELFF. The CDR3, as DNA: TGTGCCAGCAGCCCAAGACTAGTTGCCGGGGAGCTGTTTTTT. This chain links TRBV9 with TRBJ2-2; tentative D call: TRBD2 (6 bases). Germline V gives CDR1 SGDLS, CDR2 YYNGEE. Deletions cut 4 bases from V and 6 bases from J, with 13 bases between. The CDR3 totals 14 residues.

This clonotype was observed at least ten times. CDR3 amino acids: CASSEGGTGNTGELFF. The CDR3 DNA reads TGTGCCAGCAGCGAAGGGGGGACGGGGAACACCGGGGAGCTGTTTTTT. The chain joins TRBV9 to TRBJ2-2; D may be TRBD1 or TRBD2 (6 bases each). Germline CDR1 is SGDLS and CDR2 is YYNGEE. This CDR3 spans 16 amino acids. Trimming removed 3 bases at V and 1 base at J, with 13 bases between.

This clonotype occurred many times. CDR3 protein: CASSVEGTGFYEQYF. CDR3 bases: TGTGCCAGCAGCGTAGAAGGGACGGGCTTCTACGAGCAGTACTTC. This rearrangement joins TRBV9 to TRBJ2-7; the D call may be TRBD1 or TRBD2 (5 bases each). Germline lookup yields CDR1 SGDLS and CDR2 YYNGEE. The CDR3 is 15 amino acids. The V gene lost 0 bases and the J gene lost 3 bases, with 13 bases spanning the gap.

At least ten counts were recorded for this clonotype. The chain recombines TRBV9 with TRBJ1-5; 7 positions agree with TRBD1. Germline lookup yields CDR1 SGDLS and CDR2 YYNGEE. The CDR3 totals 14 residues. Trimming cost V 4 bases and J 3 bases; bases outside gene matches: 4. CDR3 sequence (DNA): TGTGCCAGCAGCAGACAGGGAAACAATCAGCCCCAGCATTTT. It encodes CASSRQGNNQPQHF.

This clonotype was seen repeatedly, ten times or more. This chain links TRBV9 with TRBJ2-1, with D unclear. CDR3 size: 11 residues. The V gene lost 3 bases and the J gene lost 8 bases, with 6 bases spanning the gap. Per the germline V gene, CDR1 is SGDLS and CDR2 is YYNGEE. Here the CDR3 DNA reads TGTGCCAGCAGCGCCAATTATGAGCAGTTCTTC. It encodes CASSANYEQFF. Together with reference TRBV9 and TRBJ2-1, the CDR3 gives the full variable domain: DSGVTQTPKHLITATGQRVTLRCSPRSGDLSVYWYQQSLDQGLQFLIQYYNGEERAKGNILERFSAQQFPDLHSELNLSSLELGDSALYFCASSANYEQFFGPGTRLTVL.

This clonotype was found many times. CDR3 DNA sequence: TGTGCCAGCAGCGTACGCGGGAGCGTGAACACCGGGGAGCTGTTTTTT. As protein: CASSVRGSVNTGELFF. This sequence joins TRBV9 and TRBJ2-2; 7 nucleotides agree with TRBD2. CDR3 length equals 16 residues. CDR1 is SGDLS, CDR2 YYNGEE, per germline. V shed 1 base and J 1 base; nucleotides not matched to a gene: 4.

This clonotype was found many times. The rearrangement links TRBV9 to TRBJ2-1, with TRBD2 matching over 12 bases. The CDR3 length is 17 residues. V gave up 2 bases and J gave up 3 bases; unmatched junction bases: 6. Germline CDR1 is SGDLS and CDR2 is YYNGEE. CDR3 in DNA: TGTGCCAGCAGCGTCGGACTAGCGGGACACTTCTACAATGAGCAGTTCTTC. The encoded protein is CASSVGLAGHFYNEQFF. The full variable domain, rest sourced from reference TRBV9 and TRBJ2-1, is DSGVTQTPKHLITATGQRVTLRCSPRSGDLSVYWYQQSLDQGLQFLIQYYNGEERAKGNILERFSAQQFPDLHSELNLSSLELGDSALYFCASSVGLAGHFYNEQFFGPGTRLTVL.

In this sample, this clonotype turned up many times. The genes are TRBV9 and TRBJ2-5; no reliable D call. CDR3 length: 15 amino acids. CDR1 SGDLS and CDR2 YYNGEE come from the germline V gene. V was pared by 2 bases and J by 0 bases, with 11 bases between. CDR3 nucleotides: TGTGCCAGCAGCGTCTCCAGCGAGTACCAAGAGACCCAGTACTTC. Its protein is CASSVSSEYQETQYF.

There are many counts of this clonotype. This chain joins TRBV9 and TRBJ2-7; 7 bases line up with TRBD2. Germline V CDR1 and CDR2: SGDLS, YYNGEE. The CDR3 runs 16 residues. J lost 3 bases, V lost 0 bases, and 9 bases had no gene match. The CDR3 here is CASSVAVLAESYEQYF. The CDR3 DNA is TGTGCCAGCAGCGTAGCCGTGCTAGCGGAGAGCTACGAGCAGTACTTC.